The sequence of this T cell receptor beta chain was determined in a study of Ad26.COV2.S vaccination and SARS-CoV-2 variants. Here immunoSEQ multiplex PCR was the method, and the copy in TCRdb shows in-frame clones only, minus some. The data show some 320,000 clones, roughly 86% seen once. This clone was counted a single time. The CDR3 runs 15 residues. V dropped 2 bases and J dropped 5 bases, with 15 bases sitting between them. Germline V gene sequence: CDR1 KGHSH, CDR2 LQKENI. Specified treatment: 15 to 20 received Ad26.COV2.S at low or high dose, single or two shots; about 5 received placebo; per-sample allocation not given. Sampling was performed 63 days after the first vaccine or placebo injection.

The sample in question was peripheral blood, obtained in a trial of Ad26.COV2.S vaccine versus placebo. This chain joins TRBV18 and TRBJ2-5; possibly TRBD2 for D (6 bases). This clonotype was obtained from a person aged 18 to 59 who received the Ad26.COV2.S COVID-19 vaccine or a placebo. The DNA for the CDR3 is TGTGCCAGCTCACCAGCATCCGGGAGTAGGGAGACCCAGTACTTC. Translated: CASSPASGSRETQYF.